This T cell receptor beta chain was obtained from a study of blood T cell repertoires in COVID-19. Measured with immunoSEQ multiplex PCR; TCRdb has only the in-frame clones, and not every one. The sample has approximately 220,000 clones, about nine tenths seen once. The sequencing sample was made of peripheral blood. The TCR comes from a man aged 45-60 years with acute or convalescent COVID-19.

CDR3 nucleotide sequence: TGTGCCAGCAGTTTCGTACAGGGGTATGGCTACACCTTC. The encoded protein is CASSFVQGYGYTF. This sequence joins TRBV12-3 or TRBV12-4 and TRBJ1-2; 7 bases line up with TRBD1. Unmatched junction bases numbered 3, after V lost 3 bases and J lost 5 bases. The CDR3 sequence is 13 residues long.